The sequence of this T cell receptor (beta chain) was determined in a study of shared clonotypes between healthy human individuals. Study-wide context: Researchers drew samples from a couple of women and a few men aged 18 to 49.

In unsorted samples, genomic DNA was obtained using roughly 90 million PBMCs. The CDR3 spans 14 residues. CDR1 is MDHEN and CDR2 is SYDVKM in the germline V gene. V was trimmed by 6 bases and J by 1 base, leaving 12 bases between them. The test was conducted at deep level. Unsorted PBMC DNA went through sequencing on ten immunoSEQ deep assay plates. TCRdb's copy holds only in-frame clones and misses some; the assay was immunoSEQ multiplex PCR. The sample carries about 450,000 clones, 79% recorded once. Material: PBMCs. The source of this sequence is a woman in her thirties or forties in good health. Some clones in this sample may be carry-over from other donors' samples. The rearrangement links TRBV28 to TRBJ2-5, with no clear D. The CDR3, as DNA: TGTGCCAGCAGATTACCCCAGCCCCAAGAGACCCAGTACTTC. Translation: CASRLPQPQETQYF.